Shown below are 22 T cell receptor beta chains from a single sample sequenced in a study of blood T cell repertoires in COVID-19. Assay: immunoSEQ multiplex PCR; the TCRdb copy retains only in-frame clones and omits some. The repertoire consists of 200,000 to 250,000 clones, with 65% to 85% occurring once and the leading ten covering 3% to 4%. Material: PBMCs or T cells enriched from blood (not recorded which). These receptors all stem from a woman aged 55-75 years who had recovered from COVID-19.

The chain carries TRBV18 and TRBJ2-5, with TRBD2 matching 8 bases. V lost 0 bases and J lost 2; bases outside the gene matches: 5. The CDR3 is 16 residues long. From germline, CDR1 is KGHSH and CDR2 LQKENI. This chain's CDR3 is CASSPPLGTRQETQYF. Here the CDR3 DNA reads TGTGCCAGCTCACCACCCTTGGGGACTAGGCAAGAGACCCAGTACTTC.

This rearrangement joins TRBV7-9 to TRBJ1-1, with 8 bases aligning to TRBD1. Germline values: CDR1 SEHNR, CDR2 FQNEAQ (reference sequence). Trimming removed 1 base from V and 11 bases from J; junction bases left unmatched: 9. CDR3 size: 14 residues. The CDR3 DNA sequence: TGTGCCAGCAGCTTAGGGACAGGGAGGCTCGCGGCTTTCTTT. Protein: CASSLGTGRLAAFF.

V usage is TRBV6-5 and J usage is TRBJ2-2, with a tentative D call TRBD2 (6 bases). CDR3 size: 15 residues. In germline, CDR1 is MNHEY, CDR2 SVGAGI. Trimming took off 7 bases at V and 4 bases at J, with 16 bases between the two ends. For the CDR3, the DNA is TGTGCCAGCATCCCCCGGGACGGGAGCACCGGGGAGCTGTTTTTT. It translates to CASIPRDGSTGELFF.

This sequence joins TRBV19 and TRBJ1-1; possibly TRBD1 for D (6 bases). CDR1 is LNHDA and CDR2 is SQIVND in the germline V gene (reference sequence). Trimming removed 6 bases from V and 9 bases from J, with 20 bases in between. CDR3 size: 14 residues. The CDR3 nucleotides are TGTGCCAGTAGCCCTGACAGGAACATTCATCAAGCTTTCTTT. Translated, it gives CASSPDRNIHQAFF.

This chain links TRBV5-4 with TRBJ2-3; 9 nucleotides line up with TRBD2. This CDR3 region has 19 residues. Trimming at V came to 0 bases and at J to 2 bases, leaving 13 bases not matched to a gene. CDR1 and CDR2 (germline): SGHNT, YYREEE (reference sequence). In nucleotides, the CDR3 is TGTGCCAGCAGCTTGGATCCAGCGGGAGGACACCCGAACACAGATACGCAGTATTTT. Amino acid sequence: CASSLDPAGGHPNTDTQYF.

The gene calls are TRBV7-8 and TRBJ2-7, with 13 nucleotides matching TRBD2. V gave up 3 bases and J gave up 3 bases; unmatched junction bases: 8. Germline V gene lookup returns CDR1 SGHVS and CDR2 FQNEAQ. This CDR3 comprises 17 residues. CDR3 protein: CASSFRRTSGRGYEQYF. CDR3 DNA sequence: TGTGCCAGCAGCTTCCGCCGGACTAGCGGGAGAGGCTACGAGCAGTACTTC.

The chain combines TRBV6-5 with TRBJ2-3, with D possibly TRBD1 on 5 matching bases. V gave up 7 bases and J gave up 7 bases, with 9 bases separating them. The CDR3 runs to 11 residues. The V gene's germline CDR1 is MNHEY and CDR2 SVGAGI. CDR3 bases: TGTGCCAGCACAAGGGGCAATACGCAGTATTTT. Residues: CASTRGNTQYF.

The rearrangement links TRBV15 to TRBJ2-1; the match to TRBD2 covers 10 bases. The CDR3 length is 15 residues. Germline-derived CDR1 and CDR2 are LNHNV and YYDKDF (reference sequence). J gave up 5 bases and V 2 bases, and 3 bases lay outside the gene matches. The CDR3 loop reads CATSRLLAGNNEQFF. For the CDR3, the DNA is TGTGCCACCAGCAGACTACTAGCGGGAAACAATGAGCAGTTCTTC.

The sample holds a few counts of this clone. The V and J genes are TRBV14 and TRBJ2-1; TRBD2 matches 9 bases. V lost 6 bases and J lost 3; bases outside the gene matches: 6. CDR3 length: 15 amino acids. CDR1 and CDR2 (germline): SGHDN, FVKESK. The CDR3 DNA reads as TGTGCCAGCAGTCTGGGACTAGCTTACTACAATGAGCAGTTCTTC. It translates to CASSLGLAYYNEQFF.

This clone was recorded many times. The chain employs TRBV3-1 (or the pseudogene TRBV3-2) and TRBJ1-1; D not certain. The V end was cut by 4 bases, the J end by 0 bases, with 9 bases between. The CDR3 sequence is 14 residues long. Germline CDR1 reads LGHDT; CDR2 reads YNNKEL (reference sequence). The CDR3 protein is CASSLLSLNTEAFF. The CDR3 DNA sequence: TGTGCCAGCAGCCTCCTCAGTCTGAACACTGAAGCTTTCTTT.

The rearrangement uses TRBV10-3 and TRBJ2-7; 10 bases match TRBD2. In germline, CDR1 is ENHRY, CDR2 SYGVKD. CDR3 length: 15 residues. The V and J ends lost 0 bases and 7 bases, in that order; junction bases with no gene match: 6. This CDR3 is CAISESASGGPEQYF. The CDR3 bases are TGTGCCATCAGTGAGTCGGCTAGCGGGGGTCCGGAGCAGTACTTC.

This chain joins TRBV2 and TRBJ2-7; 8 bases are a match to TRBD1. The CDR3 is made up of 12 amino acids. Germline CDR1 is SNHLY and CDR2 is FYNNEI. The junction had 4 bases not matched to a gene; V was cut back by 11 bases and J by 1 base. CDR3 in DNA: TGTGCCCAAGGACAGGGTTCCTACGAGCAGTACTTC. This translates into CAQGQGSYEQYF.

This clone was observed once. The J gene is TRBJ1-2, the V gene TRBV3-1 (or the pseudogene TRBV3-2), with 7 bases identical to TRBD1. The CDR3 has 13 residues. Unmatched junction bases numbered 2, after V lost 1 base and J lost 6 bases. The germline gives CDR1 LGHDT, CDR2 YNNKEL (reference sequence). The CDR3 DNA follows: TGTGCCAGCAGCCAAGGACAGGGACATGGCTACACCTTC. The encoded protein is CASSQGQGHGYTF.

The chain carries TRBV2 and TRBJ1-2; 11 positions match TRBD1. This CDR3 is built from 12 residues. The germline V gene encodes CDR1 SNHLY and CDR2 FYNNEI. V trimming: 10 bases; J trimming: 5 bases; junction bases outside the gene matches: 3. The CDR3 here is CATGQGAYGYTF. The DNA for the CDR3 is TGTGCCACCGGACAGGGGGCGTATGGCTACACCTTC.

V is TRBV5-5 and J is TRBJ2-3; 9 bases map to TRBD2. The germline V gene has CDR1 SGHKS and CDR2 YYEKEE (reference sequence). CDR3 length equals 16 residues. The V gene end was trimmed by 1 base and the J gene end by 1 base; junction bases not matched to a gene: 4. The chain's CDR3 is CASSLLLAGGTDTQYF. The CDR3 nucleotides read TGTGCCAGCAGCTTGTTACTAGCGGGTGGCACAGATACGCAGTATTTT.

The chain recombines TRBV19 with TRBJ2-7, with D possibly matching TRBD2 (6 bases). The CDR3 length is 15 residues. The V and J ends lost 3 bases and 4 bases respectively, with 16 bases between them. Per germline, CDR1 LNHDA and CDR2 SQIVND (reference sequence). This CDR3 is CASSIGGIGRYEQYF. The CDR3, as DNA: TGTGCCAGTAGTATCGGGGGAATAGGGCGGTACGAGCAGTACTTC. Variable domain in full (rest from reference TRBV19 and TRBJ2-7): DGGITQSPKYLFRKEGQNVTLSCEQNLNHDAMYWYRQDPGQGLRLIYYSQIVNDFQKGDIAEGYSVSREKKESFPLTVTSAQKNPTAFYLCASSIGGIGRYEQYFGPGTRLTVT.

This sequence joins TRBV2 and TRBJ1-5; no clear D gene. The CDR3 spans 15 residues. Germline V lookup: CDR1 SNHLY, CDR2 FYNNEI. V was clipped by 2 bases and J by 0 bases, with 8 bases between them. CDR3 nucleotides: TGTGCCAGCAGTGAACCAGACTATAGCAATCAGCCCCAGCATTTT. Amino acids: CASSEPDYSNQPQHF.

CDR3 bases: TGTGCCAGCAGTGAAGGGGGCCCTAGGGACAGCCTCTATGGCTACACCTTC. It is translated as CASSEGGPRDSLYGYTF. V and J are TRBV25-1 and TRBJ1-2; 7 nucleotides align to TRBD1. This CDR3 is built from 17 residues. Losses at the gene ends were 2 bases for V and 4 bases for J; bases not matched to a gene: 13. In germline, CDR1 is MGHDK, CDR2 SYGVNS.

The chain uses TRBV20-1 and TRBJ1-2, with a possible D match to TRBD1 (5 bases). This CDR3 is built from 13 residues. The germline V gene encodes CDR1 DFQATT and CDR2 SNEGSKA (reference sequence). V lost 3 bases and J 4 bases, leaving 12 bases between the germline ends. DNA for the CDR3: TGCAGTGCTAGTTCCGGGGGGTTCTATGGCTACACCTTC. It encodes CSASSGGFYGYTF.

The chain employs TRBV7-2 and TRBJ1-1, with D perhaps matching TRBD1 (6 bases). V lost 5 bases and J lost 1, with 8 bases in between. This CDR3 region has 13 residues. Looked up from germline, CDR1 is SGHTA and CDR2 is FQGNSA. The CDR3 bases are TGTGCCAGCAGCAAACAGGGGAACACTGAAGCTTTCTTT. Translation: CASSKQGNTEAFF.

The genes are TRBV3-1 (or the pseudogene TRBV3-2) and TRBJ1-5; possible D gene TRBD1, 6 bases. The CDR3 loop spans 14 amino acids. Germline assignment: CDR1 LGHDT and CDR2 YNNKEL (reference sequence). Trimming removed 0 bases at V and 6 bases at J, with 9 bases between. As DNA, the CDR3 is TGTGCCAGCAGCCAAGAGCCAGGGGTTCAGCCCCAGCATTTT. Residues: CASSQEPGVQPQHF.

The rearrangement links TRBV27 to TRBJ1-1; TRBD1 matches at 7 bases. Trimming removed 5 bases from V and 12 bases from J; junction bases left unmatched: 12. This CDR3 comprises 13 residues. Germline assignment: CDR1 MNHEY and CDR2 SMNVEV (reference sequence). The CDR3, as DNA: TGTGCCAGCAGTATCGACAGGGAAATTCCCCCTTTCTTT. Its translation is CASSIDREIPPFF.